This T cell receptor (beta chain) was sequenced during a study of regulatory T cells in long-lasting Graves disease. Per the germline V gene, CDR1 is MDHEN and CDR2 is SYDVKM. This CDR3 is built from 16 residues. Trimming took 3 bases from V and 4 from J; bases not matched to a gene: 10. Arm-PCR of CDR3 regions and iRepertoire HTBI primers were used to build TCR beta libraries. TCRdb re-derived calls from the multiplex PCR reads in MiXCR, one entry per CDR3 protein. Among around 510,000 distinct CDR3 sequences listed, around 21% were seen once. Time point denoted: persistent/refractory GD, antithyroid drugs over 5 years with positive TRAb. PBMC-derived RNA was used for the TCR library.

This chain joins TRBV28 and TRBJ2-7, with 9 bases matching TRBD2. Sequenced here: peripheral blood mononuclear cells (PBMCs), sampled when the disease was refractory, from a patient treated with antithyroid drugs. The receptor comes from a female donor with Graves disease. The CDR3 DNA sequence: TGTGCCAGCAGTTTCCCTCCCGGGACTAGCCTTTACGAGCAGTACTTC. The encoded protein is CASSFPPGTSLYEQYF.